This T cell receptor (beta chain) emerged from a study of early T cells in non-severe SARS-CoV-2 infection. The study's findings and limits: Private and CD4 specificities were missed by VDJdb matching, which favored anti-spike CD8 responses.

In its sample, this clonotype was seen many times. Its antigen is undetermined. Each single cDNA molecule received a unique molecular identifier. TCRdb reprocessed the 5' RACE reads via MiXCR and lists one record per CDR3 protein. The sample records 85,000 to 100,000 distinct CDR3 sequences, 8% to 13% being singletons. The sequence came from an adult who was a healthcare worker with PCR-confirmed SARS-CoV-2 infection or an uninfected control (not recorded which). Source material: whole blood.

The CDR3 DNA is TGTGCCAGCCGGGACCGCGGAAACACCATATATTTT. It is translated as CASRDRGNTIYF. This chain links TRBV12-3 or TRBV12-4 with TRBJ1-3; D is possibly TRBD1 (5 bases). The CDR3 has 12 residues. The V end lost 8 bases, the J end lost 4 bases, and 9 bases lay between the germline ends.